This TCR beta chain was identified during a study of identical twins. General study points: Sequences that were beta out-of-frame showed weaker excess twin sharing. Findings came from cross-sectional statistics, without long-term follow-up of donors.

One entry per CDR3 protein results from TCRdb running MiXCR on the 5' RACE reads. The sample has a few hundred thousand distinct CDR3 sequences; 9% to 15% are singletons. This clonotype was recorded a few times. The antigen is undetermined. The J segment lost 3 bases and the V segment lost 1 base, leaving 9 bases of the junction unmatched. Per germline, CDR1 LGHDT and CDR2 YNNKEL (reference sequence). The CDR3 extends over 17 amino acids. These data are also associated with another study on yellow fever vaccine responses in identical twins. That paper notes: Vaccine T cell responses of twins reportedly seemed partly convergent and partly personalized.

This receptor was obtained from a woman younger than 30 in good health. Sequenced material: CD8+ T cells sorted from blood. The chain combines TRBV3-1 with TRBJ2-1; TRBD2 matches at 7 bases. Here the CDR3 reads CASSQVPGAGVYNEQFF. Written as DNA, the CDR3 is TGTGCCAGCAGCCAAGTCCCCGGGGCGGGAGTCTACAATGAGCAGTTCTTC.